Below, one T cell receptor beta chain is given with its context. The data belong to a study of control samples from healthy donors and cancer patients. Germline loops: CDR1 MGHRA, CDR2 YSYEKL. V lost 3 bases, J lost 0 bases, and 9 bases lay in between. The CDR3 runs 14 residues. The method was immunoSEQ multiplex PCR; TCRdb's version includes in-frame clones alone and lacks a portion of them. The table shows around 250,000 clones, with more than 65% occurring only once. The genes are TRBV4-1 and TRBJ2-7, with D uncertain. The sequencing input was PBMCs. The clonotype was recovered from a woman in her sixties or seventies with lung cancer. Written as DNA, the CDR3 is TGCGCCAGCAGCCAGGCCTTAAGCTCCTACGAGCAGTACTTC. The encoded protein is CASSQALSSYEQYF.